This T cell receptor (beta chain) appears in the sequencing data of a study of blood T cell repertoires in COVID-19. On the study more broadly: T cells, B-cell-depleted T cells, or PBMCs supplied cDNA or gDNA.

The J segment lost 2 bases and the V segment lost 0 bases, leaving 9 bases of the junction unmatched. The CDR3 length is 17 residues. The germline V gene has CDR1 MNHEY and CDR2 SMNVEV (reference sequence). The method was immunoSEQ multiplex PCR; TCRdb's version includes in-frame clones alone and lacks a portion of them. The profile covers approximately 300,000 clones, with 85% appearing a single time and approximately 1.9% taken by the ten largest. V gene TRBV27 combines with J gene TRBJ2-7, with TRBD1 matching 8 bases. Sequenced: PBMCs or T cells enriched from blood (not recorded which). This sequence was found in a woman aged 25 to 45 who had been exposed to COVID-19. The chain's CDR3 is CASSLSIIGQGTYEQYF. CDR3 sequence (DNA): TGTGCCAGCAGTTTATCGATCATAGGACAGGGAACCTACGAGCAGTACTTC.